Sequencing of this T cell receptor beta chain was carried out in a study of T cells in localized non-small cell lung cancer. Note on this clone: The antigen is not known.

Regarding the study as a whole: Longer overall survival was linked to higher blood T cell density. Appearing in adjacent lung were a median about 60 of the top 100 tumor clones. Because sequencing included only one region (of the tumor), heterogeneity remains possible. Uninvolved adjacent lung showed peak T cell clonality, exceeding tumor.

Method: immunoSEQ multiplex PCR; TCRdb's copy keeps in-frame clones and lacks some. This repertoire shows 4,000 to 5,000 clones, less than 35% found once; its top ten account for roughly 4.9%. Per germline, CDR1 MGHDK and CDR2 SYGVNS. The CDR3 totals 14 residues. The V gene end was trimmed by 4 bases and the J gene end by 4 bases; junction bases not matched to a gene: 3. The TCR comes from a man aged 40-75 years with stage II lung adenocarcinoma. Sequenced here: lung tumor tissue, sampled before any cancer treatment. The V gene is TRBV25-1, the J gene TRBJ1-4; TRBD1 matches at 7 bases. The CDR3 is CASSAGQVNEKLFF. CDR3 coding DNA: TGTGCCAGCAGTGCAGGACAGGTTAATGAAAAACTGTTTTTT.